Listed here is a single TCR beta chain. In germline, CDR1 is SNHLY, CDR2 FYNNEI. This CDR3 spans 13 amino acids. Trimming cost V 6 bases and J 8 bases, with 14 bases left between them. In Seattle, patients joined the study during active infection and were tracked longitudinally. Per the original methods: Nucleated cell number was recorded as an estimate derived from reference gene primer amplification. Produced via immunoSEQ multiplex PCR; TCRdb's table is partial and in-frame only. That table furnishes V, J and clone size, whereas the DNA furnished D and trimming. Of about 170,000 clones listed, 70% to 90% were seen once; the top ten hold under 3.5%. This record belongs to a study of blood T cell repertoires in COVID-19. Background on the study: Spain, Italy and the United States supplied samples that represented acute and convalescent COVID-19.

The TCR was taken from a woman of 80 years or more with COVID-19, enrolled during active disease. The gene calls are TRBV2 and TRBJ2-4; tentatively, D is TRBD1 (6 bases). The sample comprised peripheral blood. DNA for the CDR3: TGTGCCAGCAGCCGGGACACCGTCTACATTCAGTACTTC. It encodes CASSRDTVYIQYF.